This T cell receptor (beta chain) is from a study of blood T cell repertoires in COVID-19. There are 15 residues in the CDR3. V lost 0 bases and J lost 2; bases outside the gene matches: 4. Germline assignment: CDR1 MNHEY and CDR2 SMNVEV (reference sequence). Sequenced by immunoSEQ multiplex PCR; TCRdb stores in-frame clones only, minus some. The sample gives about 310,000 clones, 87% of which show up once; about 8.9% is in the top ten. This clonotype originated in a woman in her late teens or twenties who had recovered from COVID-19. V gene TRBV27 combines with J gene TRBJ2-7, with TRBD1 identical over 7 bases. Sequencing input: PBMCs or T cells enriched from blood (not recorded which). The CDR3 reads CASSLSGTATYEQYF. In DNA, the CDR3 is TGTGCCAGCAGTTTATCCGGGACAGCTACCTACGAGCAGTACTTC.